The T cell receptor (beta chain) described here comes from a study of beta chain features in type 1 diabetes. Expressed TCRB transcripts were sequenced because the isolated RNA had all been reverse transcribed beforehand. Measured with immunoSEQ multiplex PCR; TCRdb has only the in-frame clones, and not every one. The sample contains 600,000 to 700,000 clones, around 12% of which appear only once. Study-level results: Patients' naive, central memory and regulatory TCRB repertoires appeared more alike than those of healthy donors. TCRB CDR3s were moderately but significantly shorter in Type 1 diabetes patients in all four CD4+ subsets.

There are a few counts of this clone. Its specificity is not known. The sequence came from a man younger than 45 with type 1 diabetes. The sequenced sample consisted of naive CD4+ T cells from blood.

The CDR3 sequence: CASSQLGDSSSGNTIYF. The CDR3 nucleotides are TGTGCCAGCAGCCAGCTGGGGGACTCGAGCTCTGGAAACACCATATATTTT. The rearrangement joins TRBV4-2 to TRBJ1-3, with D possibly TRBD1 on 5 matching bases. CDR3 length equals 17 residues. Trimming stripped 3 bases from V and 0 bases from J, with 15 bases between. Germline CDR1 is LGHNA and CDR2 is YNFKEQ.